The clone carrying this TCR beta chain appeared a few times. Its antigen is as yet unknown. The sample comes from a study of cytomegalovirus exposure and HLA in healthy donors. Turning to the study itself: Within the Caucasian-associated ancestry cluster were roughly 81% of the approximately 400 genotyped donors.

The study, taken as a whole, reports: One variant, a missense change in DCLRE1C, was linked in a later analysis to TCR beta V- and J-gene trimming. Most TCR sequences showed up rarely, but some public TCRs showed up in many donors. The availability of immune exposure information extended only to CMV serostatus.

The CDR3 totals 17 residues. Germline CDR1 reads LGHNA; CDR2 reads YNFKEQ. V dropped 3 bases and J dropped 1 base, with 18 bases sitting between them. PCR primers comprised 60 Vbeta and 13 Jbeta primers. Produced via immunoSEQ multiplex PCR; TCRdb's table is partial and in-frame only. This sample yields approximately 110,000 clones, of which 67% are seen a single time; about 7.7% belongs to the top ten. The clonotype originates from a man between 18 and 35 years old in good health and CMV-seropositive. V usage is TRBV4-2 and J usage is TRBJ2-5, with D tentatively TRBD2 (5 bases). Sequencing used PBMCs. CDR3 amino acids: CASSQVAGVTGQETQYF. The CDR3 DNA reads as TGTGCCAGCAGCCAGGTGGCGGGCGTCACCGGCCAAGAGACCCAGTACTTC.